Only a few counts were recorded for the clone carrying this T cell receptor (beta chain). The entry originates in a study of blood T cell repertoires in COVID-19. Study-level background: Material from acute and convalescent COVID-19 was sourced from the United States, Italy and Spain. The cDNA or gDNA used as material had been derived from T cells, B-cell-depleted T cells, or PBMCs.

Original analysis: The assay estimated nucleated cells by amplifying reference gene primers. Sequencing was performed with immunoSEQ multiplex PCR; in TCRdb, only in-frame clones are kept and a portion is missing. From that table come the V and J calls and clone size; the DNA was used to work out D and trimming. The sample records fewer than 200,000 clones, under 80% being singletons. V trimming: 5 bases; J trimming: 4 bases; junction bases outside the gene matches: 17. CDR1 is MDHEN and CDR2 is SYDVKM in the germline V gene. The CDR3 is made up of 17 amino acids. Source material: peripheral blood. The TCR sequence derives from a woman older than 75 with acute or convalescent COVID-19. The V call is TRBV28, the J call TRBJ2-7; 7 bases map to TRBD1. CDR3 amino acids: CASSPRGAGTANYEQYF. CDR3 DNA: TGTGCCAGCAGTCCTCGGGGAGCCGGGACAGCTAATTACGAGCAGTACTTC.